The T cell receptor (beta chain) under discussion was sequenced for a study of T cells in Graves' hyperthyroidism and ophthalmopathy. There are many counts of this clonotype. Trimming stripped 1 base from V and 1 base from J, with 8 bases between. CDR3 length: 15 amino acids. In germline, CDR1 is SGHAT, CDR2 FQNNGV. What was amplified from RNA transcripts were TCR beta CDR3 regions. The TCR CDR3 first-round RT-PCR relied on the HTBI primer set. TCRdb reprocessed the multiplex PCR reads via MiXCR and lists one record per CDR3 protein. The sample lists around 290,000 distinct CDR3 sequences, approximately 17% occurring once.

The sequenced sample consisted of blood. The chain employs TRBV11-2 and TRBJ2-1; unclear D gene. This clonotype originated in a woman between 55 and 75 years old with Graves' ophthalmopathy. CDR3 in DNA: TGTGCCAGCAGCTTAGCCCTAGTATCCTACAATGAGCAGTTCTTC. It yields the protein CASSLALVSYNEQFF. The whole variable domain, filled in from reference TRBV11-2 and TRBJ2-1, reads EAGVAQSPRYKIIEKRQSVAFWCNPISGHATLYWYQQILGQGPKLLIQFQNNGVVDDSQLPKDRFSAERLKGVDSTLKIQPAKLEDSAVYLCASSLALVSYNEQFFGPGTRLTVL.